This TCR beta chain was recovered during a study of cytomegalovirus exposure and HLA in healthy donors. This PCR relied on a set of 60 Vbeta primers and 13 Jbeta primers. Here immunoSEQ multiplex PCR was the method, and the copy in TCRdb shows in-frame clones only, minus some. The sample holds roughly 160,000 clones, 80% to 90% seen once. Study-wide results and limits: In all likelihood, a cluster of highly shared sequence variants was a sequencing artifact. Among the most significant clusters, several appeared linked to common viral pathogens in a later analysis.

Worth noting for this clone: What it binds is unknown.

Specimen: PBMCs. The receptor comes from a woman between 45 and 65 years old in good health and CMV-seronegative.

As DNA, the CDR3 is TGTGCCATCAGCCAGGGTTTTTCCTACGAGCAGTACTTC. Its translation: CAISQGFSYEQYF. The chain combines TRBV10-3 with TRBJ2-7; the D gene is possibly TRBD1 (5 bases). Germline V gene sequence: CDR1 ENHRY, CDR2 SYGVKD. The CDR3 covers 13 residues. V gave up 6 bases and J gave up 1 base, with 10 bases separating them.